This T cell receptor beta chain was sequenced during a study of identical twins. Study-wide points: Twins' surplus sharing was weaker for beta out-of-frame sequences. Cord blood's abundant beta clonotypes had fewer insertions, unlike memory repertoires. Because invariant MAIT and iNKT cells could be present, zero-insertion analyses could be partly confounded.

The germline CDR1 and CDR2 sequences are SGHAT and FQNNGV. V trimming: 4 bases; J trimming: 5 bases; junction bases outside the gene matches: 7. The CDR3 is made up of 16 amino acids. Note on this clonotype: What it recognizes is unknown.

TCRdb re-analysed the 5' RACE reads in MiXCR, keeping a single row per CDR3 protein. The table shows fewer than 650,000 distinct CDR3 sequences, with less than 9% occurring only once. This same sample was also part of a study on yellow fever vaccine responses in identical twins.

The chain links TRBV11-2 to TRBJ2-5, with 13 bases aligning to TRBD2. This receptor was taken from a woman younger than 35 in good health. Source material: PBMCs. This chain's CDR3 is CASSSTSGGALETQYF. The CDR3 DNA reads TGTGCCAGCAGCTCAACTAGCGGGGGGGCCCTGGAGACCCAGTACTTC. Full variable domain (remainder filled in from reference TRBV11-2 and TRBJ2-5): EAGVAQSPRYKIIEKRQSVAFWCNPISGHATLYWYQQILGQGPKLLIQFQNNGVVDDSQLPKDRFSAERLKGVDSTLKIQPAKLEDSAVYLCASSSTSGGALETQYFGPGTRLLVL.